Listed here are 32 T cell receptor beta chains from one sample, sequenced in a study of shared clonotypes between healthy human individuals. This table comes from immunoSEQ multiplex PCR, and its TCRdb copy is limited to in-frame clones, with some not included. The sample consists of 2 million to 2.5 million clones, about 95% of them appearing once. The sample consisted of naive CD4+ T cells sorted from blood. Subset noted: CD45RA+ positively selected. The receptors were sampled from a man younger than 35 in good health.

Written as DNA, the CDR3 is TGTGCCAGCAGCTTAGAATCTCAGGGAAATGAAAAACTGTTTTTT. Translated: CASSLESQGNEKLFF. The chain has TRBV7-2 and TRBJ1-4, with D possibly TRBD1 on 5 matching bases. CDR1 and CDR2 (germline): SGHTA, FQGNSA. This CDR3 has 15 amino acids. Trimming removed 1 base at V and 5 bases at J, with 11 bases between.

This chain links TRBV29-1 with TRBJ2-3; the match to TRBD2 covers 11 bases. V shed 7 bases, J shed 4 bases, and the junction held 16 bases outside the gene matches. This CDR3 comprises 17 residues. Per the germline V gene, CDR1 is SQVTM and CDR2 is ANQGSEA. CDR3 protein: CSAPSGLAGEPSDTQYF. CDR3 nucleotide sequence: TGCAGCGCACCATCCGGACTAGCGGGTGAACCGTCAGATACGCAGTATTTT.

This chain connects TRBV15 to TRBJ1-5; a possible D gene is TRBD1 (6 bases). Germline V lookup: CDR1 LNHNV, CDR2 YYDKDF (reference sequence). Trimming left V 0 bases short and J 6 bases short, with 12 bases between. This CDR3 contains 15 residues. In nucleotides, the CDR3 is TGTGCCACCAGCAGAGATACAGGGACGGTTCAGCCCCAGCATTTT. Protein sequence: CATSRDTGTVQPQHF.

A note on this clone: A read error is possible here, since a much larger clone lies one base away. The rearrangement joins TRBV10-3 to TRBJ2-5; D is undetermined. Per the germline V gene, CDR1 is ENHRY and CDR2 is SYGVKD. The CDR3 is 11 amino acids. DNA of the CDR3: TGTGCCAGCAGTCCGCAAGAGACCCAGTACTTC. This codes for CASSPQETQYF.

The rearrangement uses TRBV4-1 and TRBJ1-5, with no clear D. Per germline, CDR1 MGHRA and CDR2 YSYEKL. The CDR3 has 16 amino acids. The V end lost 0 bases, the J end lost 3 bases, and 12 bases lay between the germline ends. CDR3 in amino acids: CASSQESGRSNQPQHF. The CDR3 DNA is TGCGCCAGCAGCCAAGAAAGTGGAAGGTCCAATCAGCCCCAGCATTTT.

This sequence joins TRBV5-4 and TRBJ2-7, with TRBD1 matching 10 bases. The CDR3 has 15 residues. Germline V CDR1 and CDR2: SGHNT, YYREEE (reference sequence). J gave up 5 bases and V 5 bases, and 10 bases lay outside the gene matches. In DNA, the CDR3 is TGTGCCAGCAGTTTAGCCGGACAGGGGGTCCACGAGCAGTACTTC. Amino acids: CASSLAGQGVHEQYF.

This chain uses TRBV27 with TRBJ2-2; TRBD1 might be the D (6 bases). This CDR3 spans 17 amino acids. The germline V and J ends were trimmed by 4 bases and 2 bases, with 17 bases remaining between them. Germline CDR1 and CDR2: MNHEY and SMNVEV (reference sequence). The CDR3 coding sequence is TGTGCCAGCAGTTGGGACAAATGGCGGAGCAACACCGGGGAGCTGTTTTTT. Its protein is CASSWDKWRSNTGELFF.

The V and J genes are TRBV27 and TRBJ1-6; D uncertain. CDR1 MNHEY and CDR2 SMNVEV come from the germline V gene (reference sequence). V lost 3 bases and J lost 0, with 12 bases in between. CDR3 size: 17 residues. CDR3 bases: TGTGCCAGCAGTTTCGCCCGAGGAAGCTCCTATAATTCACCCCTCCACTTT. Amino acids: CASSFARGSSYNSPLHF.

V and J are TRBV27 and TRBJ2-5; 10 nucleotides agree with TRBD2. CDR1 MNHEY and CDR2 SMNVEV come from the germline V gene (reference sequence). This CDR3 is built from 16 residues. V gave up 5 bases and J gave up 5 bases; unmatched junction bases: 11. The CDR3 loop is CASSQLAGRRGETQYF. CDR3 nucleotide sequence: TGTGCCAGCAGTCAACTAGCGGGGAGGCGGGGTGAGACCCAGTACTTC.

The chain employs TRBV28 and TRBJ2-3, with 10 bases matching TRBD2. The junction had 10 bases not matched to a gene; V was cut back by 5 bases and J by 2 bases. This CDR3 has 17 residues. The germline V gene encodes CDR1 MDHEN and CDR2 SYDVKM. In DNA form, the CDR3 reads TGTGCCAGCAGTCCACCCGGACTAGCGGCGTACACAGATACGCAGTATTTT. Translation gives CASSPPGLAAYTDTQYF. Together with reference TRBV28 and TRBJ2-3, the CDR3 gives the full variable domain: DVKVTQSSRYLVKRTGEKVFLECVQDMDHENMFWYRQDPGLGLRLIYFSYDVKMKEKGDIPEGYSVSREKKERFSLILESASTNQTSMYLCASSPPGLAAYTDTQYFGPGTRLTVL.

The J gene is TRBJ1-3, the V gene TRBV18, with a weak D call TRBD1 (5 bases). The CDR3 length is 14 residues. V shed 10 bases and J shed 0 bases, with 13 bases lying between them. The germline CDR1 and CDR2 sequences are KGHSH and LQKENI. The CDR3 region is CAILDRSSGNTIYF. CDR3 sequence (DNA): TGTGCCATCCTCGACAGAAGCTCTGGAAACACCATATATTTT.

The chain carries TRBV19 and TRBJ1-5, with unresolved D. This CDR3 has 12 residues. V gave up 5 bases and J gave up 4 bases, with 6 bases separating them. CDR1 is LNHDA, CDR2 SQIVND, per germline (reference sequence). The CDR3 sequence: CASSALNQPQHF. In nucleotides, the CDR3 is TGTGCCAGTAGTGCCCTGAATCAGCCCCAGCATTTT.

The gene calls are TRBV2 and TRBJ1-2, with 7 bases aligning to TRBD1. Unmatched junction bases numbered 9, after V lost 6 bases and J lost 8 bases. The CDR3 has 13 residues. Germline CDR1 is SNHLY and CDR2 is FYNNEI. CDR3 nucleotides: TGTGCCAGCAGCGACGACAGGGTTGAGGGCTACACCTTC. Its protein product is CASSDDRVEGYTF.

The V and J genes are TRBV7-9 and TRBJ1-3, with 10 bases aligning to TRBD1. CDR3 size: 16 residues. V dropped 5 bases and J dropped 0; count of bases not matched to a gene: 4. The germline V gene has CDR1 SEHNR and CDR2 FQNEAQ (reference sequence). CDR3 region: CASSPGQGNSGNTIYF. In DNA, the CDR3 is TGTGCCAGCAGCCCGGGACAGGGGAACTCTGGAAACACCATATATTTT. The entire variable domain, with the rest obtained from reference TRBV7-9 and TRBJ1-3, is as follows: DTGVSQNPRHKITKRGQNVTFRCDPISEHNRLYWYRQTLGQGPEFLTYFQNEAQLEKSRLLSDRFSAERPKGSFSTLEIQRTEQGDSAMYLCASSPGQGNSGNTIYFGEGSWLTVV.

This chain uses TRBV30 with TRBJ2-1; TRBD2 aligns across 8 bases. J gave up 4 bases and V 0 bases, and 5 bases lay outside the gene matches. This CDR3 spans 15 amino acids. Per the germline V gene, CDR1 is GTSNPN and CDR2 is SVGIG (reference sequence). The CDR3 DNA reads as TGTGCCTGGAGTGTACAATTAGCGGGGTACAATGAGCAGTTCTTC. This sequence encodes CAWSVQLAGYNEQFF.

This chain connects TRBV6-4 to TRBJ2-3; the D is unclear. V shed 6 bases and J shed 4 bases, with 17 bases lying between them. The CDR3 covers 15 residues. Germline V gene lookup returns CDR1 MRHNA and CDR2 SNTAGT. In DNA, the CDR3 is TGTGCCAGCAGCTCGGACGGTGTGGGTGCAGATACGCAGTATTTT. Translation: CASSSDGVGADTQYF.

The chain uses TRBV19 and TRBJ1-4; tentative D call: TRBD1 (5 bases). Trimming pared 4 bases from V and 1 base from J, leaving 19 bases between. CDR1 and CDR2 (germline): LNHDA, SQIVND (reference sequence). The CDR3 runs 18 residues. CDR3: CASSTDSRQPRTNEKLFF. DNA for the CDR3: TGTGCCAGTAGTACCGACAGTCGGCAGCCGCGAACTAATGAAAAACTGTTTTTT.

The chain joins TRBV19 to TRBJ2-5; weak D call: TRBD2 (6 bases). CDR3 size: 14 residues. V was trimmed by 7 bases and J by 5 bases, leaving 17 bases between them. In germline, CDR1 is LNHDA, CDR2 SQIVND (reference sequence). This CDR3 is CASTPDFGGETQYF. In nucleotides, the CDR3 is TGTGCCAGTACCCCGGACTTTGGGGGGGAGACCCAGTACTTC.

The CDR3 region is CASRTGGSIQYF. CDR3 sequence (DNA): TGTGCCAGCAGGACCGGGGGGAGCATTCAGTACTTC. This sequence joins TRBV7-9 and TRBJ2-4; TRBD2 agrees at 7 bases. Germline V gene lookup returns CDR1 SEHNR and CDR2 FQNEAQ (reference sequence). CDR3 length: 12 residues. The ends lost 6 bases at V and 9 bases at J; junction bases unmatched: 5.

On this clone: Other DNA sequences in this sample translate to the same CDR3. CDR3 coding DNA: TGTGCCAGCTCGCCGCACAGGGACCACGAGCAGTACTTC. Amino acids: CASSPHRDHEQYF. This chain connects TRBV18 to TRBJ2-7; D perhaps matches TRBD1 (6 bases). Germline CDR1 is KGHSH and CDR2 is LQKENI. There are 13 residues in the CDR3. V shed 6 bases and J shed 5 bases, with 14 bases lying between them.

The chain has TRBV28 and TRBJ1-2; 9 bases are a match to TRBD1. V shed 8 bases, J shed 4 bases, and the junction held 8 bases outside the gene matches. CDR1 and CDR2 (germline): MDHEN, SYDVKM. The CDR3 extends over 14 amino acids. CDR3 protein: CASEPGQGFYGYTF. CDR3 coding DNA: TGTGCCAGCGAACCGGGACAGGGATTCTATGGCTACACCTTC.

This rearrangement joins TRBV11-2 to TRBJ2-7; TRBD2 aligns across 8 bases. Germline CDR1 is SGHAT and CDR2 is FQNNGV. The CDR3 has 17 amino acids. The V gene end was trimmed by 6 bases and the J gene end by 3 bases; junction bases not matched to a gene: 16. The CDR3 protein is CASRLSVRSGGIYEQYF. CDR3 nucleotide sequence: TGTGCCAGCAGGCTTAGCGTACGAAGCGGGGGAATCTACGAGCAGTACTTC.

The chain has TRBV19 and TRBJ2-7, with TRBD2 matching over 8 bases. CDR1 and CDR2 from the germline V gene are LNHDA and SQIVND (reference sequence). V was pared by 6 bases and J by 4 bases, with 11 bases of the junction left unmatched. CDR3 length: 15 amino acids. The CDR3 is CASRPQSGGSYEQYF. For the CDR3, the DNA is TGTGCCAGTAGACCCCAAAGCGGGGGCTCTTACGAGCAGTACTTC.

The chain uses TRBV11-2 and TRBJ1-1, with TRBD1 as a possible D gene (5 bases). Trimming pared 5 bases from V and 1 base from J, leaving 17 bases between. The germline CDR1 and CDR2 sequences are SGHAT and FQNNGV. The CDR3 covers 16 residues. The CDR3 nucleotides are TGTGCCAGCAGCCTGCTGGGGATGGGGACGAACACTGAAGCTTTCTTT. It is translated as CASSLLGMGTNTEAFF.

The DNA of the CDR3 is TGTGCCTGGAGAGGACAGGGGGTCGGCAATCAGCCCCAGCATTTT. It is translated as CAWRGQGVGNQPQHF. The chain combines TRBV30 with TRBJ1-5, with 10 nucleotides matching TRBD1. The J segment lost 2 bases and the V segment lost 3 bases, leaving 4 bases of the junction unmatched. The germline V gene encodes CDR1 GTSNPN and CDR2 SVGIG (reference sequence). CDR3 size: 15 residues.

The CDR3: CASSSPGTETHEQYF. CDR3 nucleotide sequence: TGTGCCAGCAGTTCACCCGGGACAGAAACCCACGAGCAGTACTTC. The V and J genes are TRBV6-5 and TRBJ2-7; 7 bases align to TRBD1. This CDR3 region has 15 residues. Germline V gene data show CDR1 as MNHEY and CDR2 as SVGAGI. J was trimmed by 5 bases and V by 4 bases; bases with no gene match: 11.

The CDR3: CATSRGDRSYEQYF. The CDR3, as DNA: TGTGCCACCAGCAGAGGGGACAGGAGCTACGAGCAGTACTTC. The chain uses TRBV15 and TRBJ2-7; 8 bases fit TRBD1. From germline, CDR1 is LNHNV and CDR2 YYDKDF (reference sequence). V gave up 1 base and J gave up 3 bases; unmatched junction bases: 2. The CDR3 consists of 14 residues.

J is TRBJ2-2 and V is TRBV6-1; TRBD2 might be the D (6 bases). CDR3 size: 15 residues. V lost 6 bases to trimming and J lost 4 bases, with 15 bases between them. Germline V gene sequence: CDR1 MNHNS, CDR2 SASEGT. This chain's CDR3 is CASRYQMGGTGELFF. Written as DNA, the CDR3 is TGTGCCAGCAGATACCAAATGGGGGGCACCGGGGAGCTGTTTTTT.

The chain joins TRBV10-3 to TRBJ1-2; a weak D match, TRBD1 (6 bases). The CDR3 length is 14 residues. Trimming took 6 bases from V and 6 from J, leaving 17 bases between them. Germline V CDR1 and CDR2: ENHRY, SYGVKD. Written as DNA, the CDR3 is TGTGCCATCAGCATTATACAGGGAGGGGATGGCTACACCTTC. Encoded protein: CAISIIQGGDGYTF.

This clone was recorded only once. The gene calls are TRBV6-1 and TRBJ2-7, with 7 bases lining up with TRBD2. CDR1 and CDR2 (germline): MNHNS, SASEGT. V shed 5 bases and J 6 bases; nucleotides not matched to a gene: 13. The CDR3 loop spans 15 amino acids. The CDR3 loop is CASSPLGGGSGEQYF. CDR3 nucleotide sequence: TGTGCCAGCAGTCCCCTGGGGGGGGGATCGGGCGAGCAGTACTTC.

The CDR3 sequence: CASSEDRGVSPLHF. DNA for the CDR3: TGTGCCAGCAGCGAGGACAGGGGCGTATCACCCCTCCACTTT. The rearrangement uses TRBV6-5 and TRBJ1-6; 9 bases line up with TRBD1. The CDR3 length is 14 residues. Germline CDR1 and CDR2: MNHEY and SVGAGI. V dropped 6 bases and J dropped 10; count of bases not matched to a gene: 7.

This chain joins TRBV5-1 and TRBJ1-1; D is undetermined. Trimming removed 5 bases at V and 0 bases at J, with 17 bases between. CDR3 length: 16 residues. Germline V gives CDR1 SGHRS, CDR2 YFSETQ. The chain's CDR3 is CASRAPPQTMNTEAFF. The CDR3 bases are TGCGCCAGCAGAGCCCCCCCCCAGACAATGAACACTGAAGCTTTCTTT.